In its sample, the clone carrying this TCR beta chain was seen once. The antigen is not known. This specimen comes from a study of CD8+ T cells in alopecia areata. V shed 2 bases and J shed 4 bases, with 21 bases lying between them. CDR3 length: 17 residues. Looked up from germline, CDR1 is SGHRS and CDR2 is YFSETQ. As for treatment: oral pan-JAK inhibitor, 5-10 mg twice daily. Punch biopsies of lesional scalp, plus peripheral blood, were taken from alopecia areata patients. The study, taken as a whole, reports: Tofacitinib produced a significant decrease in scalp clonality and in expanded CD8+ clones among the top 100. Mice gave a clearer picture of TCR sharing than patients did, possibly for HLA-related reasons. Only one nonresponder was present, which leaves the link between baseline CD8+ expansion and response uncertain.

RNA, once extracted, was reverse transcribed into cDNA for use as the sequencing template. Some clones are missing from TCRdb's copy, which holds only in-frame ones; the method was immunoSEQ multiplex PCR. This table has fewer than 110,000 clones, over 80% appearing once. The chain is built from TRBV5-1 and TRBJ2-5, with D perhaps matching TRBD2 (7 bases). This TCR derives from a human donor with alopecia areata. Sample: CD8+ T cells sorted from blood, taken at week 24, from a patient treated with tofacitinib. The CDR3: CASSFTPEGGRRETQYF. The CDR3 nucleotides read TGCGCCAGCAGCTTTACCCCCGAGGGGGGGCGCCGAGAGACCCAGTACTTC.